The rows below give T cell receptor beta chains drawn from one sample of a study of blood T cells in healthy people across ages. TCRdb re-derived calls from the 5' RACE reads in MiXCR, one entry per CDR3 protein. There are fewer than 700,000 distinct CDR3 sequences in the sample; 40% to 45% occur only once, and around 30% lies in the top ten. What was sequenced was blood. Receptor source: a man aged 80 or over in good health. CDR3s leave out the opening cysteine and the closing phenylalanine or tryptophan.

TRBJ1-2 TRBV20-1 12 SAPHRGFNYGYT
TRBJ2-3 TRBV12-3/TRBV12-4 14 ASSQTSGIYTDTQY
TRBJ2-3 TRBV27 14 ASSSRGQGAPYTQY
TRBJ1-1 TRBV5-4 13 ASSERDRAATEAF
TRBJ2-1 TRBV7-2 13 ASSLGGLSGYEQF
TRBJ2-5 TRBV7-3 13 ASSSQGAGRETQY
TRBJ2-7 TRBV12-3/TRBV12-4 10 ASALVSYEQY
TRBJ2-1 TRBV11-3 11 ASSQGWYNEQF
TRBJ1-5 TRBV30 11 AWRADRDQPQH
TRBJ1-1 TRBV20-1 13 SARARAGRNTEAF
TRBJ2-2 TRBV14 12 ASSQVQGPGDLF
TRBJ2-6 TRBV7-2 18 TSSLAIRGPRERGANVLT
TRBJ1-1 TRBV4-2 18 ASSQDLRGHRTDLNTEAF
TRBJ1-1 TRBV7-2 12 ASSLDGWNTEAF
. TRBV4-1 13 ASSAPGQGPFEQY
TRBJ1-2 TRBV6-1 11 ASSEEGAGGYT
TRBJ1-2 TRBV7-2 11 AVTPTGTYGYT
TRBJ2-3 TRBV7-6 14 ASSPLGGRGTDTQY
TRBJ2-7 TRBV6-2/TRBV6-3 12 ASSLRTGRHVQY
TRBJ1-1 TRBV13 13 ASSPSTGGNTEAF
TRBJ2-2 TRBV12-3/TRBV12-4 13 ASIGSGLGTGELF
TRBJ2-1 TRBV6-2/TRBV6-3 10 TARGLANEQF
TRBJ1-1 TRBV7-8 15 ASSPRTGGASNTEAF
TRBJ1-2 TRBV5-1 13 ASSLGSSSDYGYT
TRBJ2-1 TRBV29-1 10 SVEASDNEQF
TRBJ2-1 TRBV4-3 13 ASSRSGTGAWEQF
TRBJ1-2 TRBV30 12 AGGGTEMVYGYT
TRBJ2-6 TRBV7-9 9 AASGANVLT
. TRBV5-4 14 ASSAYSGTSPGEQY
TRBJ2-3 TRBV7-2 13 ASSLFGQITDTQY
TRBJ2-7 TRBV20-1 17 SARDFEGLVGINGYEQY
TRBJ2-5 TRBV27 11 ASSTGQRETQY
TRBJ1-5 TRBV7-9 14 ASSLRVRDRDQPQH
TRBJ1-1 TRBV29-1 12 SIEKGQGGTEAF
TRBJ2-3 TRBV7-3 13 ASSPGRRETDTQY
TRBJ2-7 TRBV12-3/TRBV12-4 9 ASSLVGKQY
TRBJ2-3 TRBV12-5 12 ASGLTVRTDTQY
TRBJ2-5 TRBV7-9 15 ASSPGLAGPKQETQY
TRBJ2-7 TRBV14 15 ASSHPTGYGVGVEQY
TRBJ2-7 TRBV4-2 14 ASSQDWLAGGNGQY
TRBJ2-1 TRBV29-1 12 SVDVLGGRGEQF
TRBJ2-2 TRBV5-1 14 ASSLAPSGGVGELF
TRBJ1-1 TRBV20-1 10 SARGGVTEAF
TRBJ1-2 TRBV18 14 ASSPQAGTHNYGYT
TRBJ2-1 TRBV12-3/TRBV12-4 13 ASSFNRRGYTPQF
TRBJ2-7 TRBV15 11 ATSRDLAYEQY
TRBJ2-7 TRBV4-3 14 ASSQDAGQGTYEQY
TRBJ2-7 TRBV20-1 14 SARDLNRHISYEQY
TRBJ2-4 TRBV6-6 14 ATTRDRRLAKNIQY
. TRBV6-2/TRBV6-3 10 ASSKDDNEQY
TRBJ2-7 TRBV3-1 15 ASSLYTIRDRGNEQY
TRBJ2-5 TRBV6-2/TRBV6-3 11 AGSTSGPETQY
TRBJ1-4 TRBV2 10 ASGGLDEKLF
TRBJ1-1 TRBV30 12 AWRRAGMNTEAF
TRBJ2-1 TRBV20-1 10 SANSWDGEQF
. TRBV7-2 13 ASSLVLSRGETQY
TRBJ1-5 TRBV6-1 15 ASRSPRQGWNNQPQH
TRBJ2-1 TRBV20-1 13 SAYLPGLYDNEQF
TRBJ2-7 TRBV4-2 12 ASSQNRDSYEQY